The entry below describes one T cell receptor beta chain. As yet, its antigen is unknown. After isolation, RNA underwent reverse transcription to generate cDNA as the sequencing template. Data came from immunoSEQ multiplex PCR; TCRdb stores just in-frame clones and leaves some out. The data show 110,000 to 150,000 clones, roughly 58% seen once. Both CD4+ and CD8+ T cells were separated by sorting PBMCs. The CDR3 extends over 15 amino acids. V dropped 6 bases and J dropped 2; count of bases not matched to a gene: 6. CDR1 and CDR2 from the germline V gene are SNHLY and FYNNEI. These data originate in a study of CD8+ T cells in alopecia areata. General observations from the study: Normal scalp showed lower clonality than lesional scalp, especially alopecia totalis/universalis. Compared with mice, patients displayed less clear TCR sharing, possibly for HLA-related reasons. Resident alphabeta T cells of normal skin are also sequenced in scalp samples.

The source material was CD8+ T cells sorted from blood. The chain carries TRBV2 and TRBJ2-7, with 11 nucleotides matching TRBD2. The TCR originated in a human donor in good health. This chain's CDR3 is CASSLGTSGTYEQYF. The CDR3 region has the DNA TGTGCCAGCAGCCTCGGGACTAGCGGAACCTACGAGCAGTACTTC. Variable domain in full (rest from reference TRBV2 and TRBJ2-7): EPEVTQTPSHQVTQMGQEVILRCVPISNHLYFYWYRQILGQKVEFLVSFYNNEISEKSEIFDDQFSVERPDGSNFTLKIRSTKLEDSAMYFCASSLGTSGTYEQYFGPGTRLTVT.